This T cell receptor (beta chain) derives from a study of cytomegalovirus exposure and HLA in healthy donors. Overall study: Out of 150 million to 200 million T cells, an earlier analysis found 117 million unique TCR beta sequences in total.

Primers for the PCR totalled 60 Vbeta and 13 Jbeta. Profiling relied on immunoSEQ multiplex PCR, and the TCRdb table lists in-frame clones only, not all of them. The sample holds some 190,000 clones, approximately 80% seen once. As to this clone: One end of the junction fails to match germline, which may point to a read error.

CDR1 and CDR2 from the germline V gene are SEHNR and FQNEAQ (reference sequence). The CDR3 runs to 17 residues. Sequencing was carried out using PBMCs. The clonotype was recovered from a woman in her twenties or thirties in good health and CMV-seropositive. The chain links TRBV7-9 to TRBJ2-7; 16 nucleotides match TRBD2. CDR3 sequence reads: CSSSLGGLAGGPGEQYF. CDR3 DNA: TGTTCCAGCAGCTTAGGGGGACTAGCGGGAGGGCCGGGTGAGCAGTACTTC.